A selection of T cell receptor beta chains follows, all from one sample in a study of CXCR3-negative and CXCR3-positive naive CD8 T cells. Each CDR3 protein gets one entry in TCRdb, which reprocessed the 5' RACE reads and gives no DNA. This listing includes 50,000 or so distinct CDR3 sequences. The source material was naive CXCR3+ CD8+ T cells from blood. The receptors were sampled from a human donor in good health. Some clones in this sample may be carry-over from other donors' samples. Each CDR3 is given with its conserved first and last residue. Clone sizes are given selectively: once, few, many, or a class where the clone is expanded.

- | TRBJ1-1 | TRBV6-2/TRBV6-3 | CASTLLQGRTEAFF
- | TRBJ2-7 | TRBV5-1 | CASSLAWDRVYEQYF
- | TRBJ2-7 | TRBV7-9 | CASSPVAAYEQYF
- | TRBJ2-5 | TRBV12-3/TRBV12-4 | CASGPGQLETQYF
- | TRBJ2-1 | TRBV5-1 | CASSLQSSYNEQFF
- | TRBJ2-5 | TRBV4-2 | CASSQDVTGPETQYF
- | TRBJ2-1 | TRBV6-6 | CASSPGLLGLEQFF
- | TRBJ1-1 | TRBV27 | CASSPPYNTEAFF
- | TRBJ2-7 | TRBV28 | CASSLPLRGGTYYEQYF
- | TRBJ1-5 | TRBV3-1 | CASSPDSNQPQHF
- | TRBJ2-1 | TRBV6-2/TRBV6-3 | CASSPSGGGRGEQFF
- | TRBJ2-7 | TRBV6-2/TRBV6-3 | CASSSGLVGIYEQYF
- | TRBJ1-5 | TRBV7-8 | CASSLAPVQPQHF
- | TRBJ1-1 | TRBV7-6 | CASSLGGPWNTEAFF
- | TRBJ1-2 | TRBV5-1 | CASDPAGGDGYTF
- | TRBJ2-2 | TRBV10-1 | CASSVSGGDTGELFF
medium-sized | TRBJ2-7 | TRBV7-6 | CASSYLRSPYEQYF
- | TRBJ2-3 | TRBV29-1 | CSVWFLARGDTQYF
- | TRBJ2-1 | TRBV12-5 | CASGLDPTGGAPTYSSYNEQFF
- | TRBJ2-1 | TRBV19 | CASSIYGGGASDEQFF
- | TRBJ1-2 | TRBV29-1 | CSVDRTDYGYTF
- | TRBJ2-1 | TRBV3-1 | CASSLIKGEQFF
- | TRBJ2-2 | TRBV24-1 | CATSEPGNTGELFF
- | TRBJ2-5 | TRBV29-1 | CSVEDWRETQYF
- | TRBJ2-1 | TRBV4-3 | CASSQGLGALRYNEQFF
- | TRBJ2-7 | TRBV7-8 | CASTPRTTKWEQYF
- | TRBJ1-4 | TRBV27 | CASGRGNEKLFF
- | TRBJ2-1 | TRBV7-9 | CASSLGLENEQFF
- | TRBJ2-3 | TRBV12-3/TRBV12-4 | CASSLSSLEAFTDTQYF
- | TRBJ2-1 | TRBV12-3/TRBV12-4 | CASSIRDYSYNEQFF
- | TRBJ2-1 | TRBV5-6 | CASSWSDSYNEQFF
- | TRBJ2-4 | TRBV28 | CASSFPTNDIQYF
- | TRBJ2-7 | TRBV20-1 | CSASLTGDITYEQYF
- | TRBJ2-7 | TRBV6-6 | CASLGITYEQYF
- | TRBJ2-5 | TRBV20-1 | CSVRKPGLAEKTQYF
- | TRBJ2-5 | TRBV29-1 | CSAVTGIQETQYF
- | TRBJ1-2 | TRBV10-3 | CAIRDRMNYGYTF
- | TRBJ2-7 | TRBV23-1 | CASSPEGETSEQYF
- | TRBJ2-2 | TRBV20-1 | CSARDNRVYTGELFF
- | TRBJ2-3 | TRBV2 | CASPEDANTDTQYF
- | TRBJ2-7 | TRBV12-3/TRBV12-4 | CASSQGFSNEQYF
- | TRBJ2-1 | TRBV6-5 | CASSLYRNNEQFF
- | TRBJ2-7 | TRBV4-1 | CASSQGDRSYEQYF
- | TRBJ1-4 | TRBV28 | CASSSDSENEKLFF
- | TRBJ2-1 | TRBV5-1 | CASSLSETGEVGYEQFF
- | TRBJ2-1 | TRBV18 | CASSQIGGGGFYEQFF
- | TRBJ2-1 | TRBV5-1 | CASSLSGYNEQFF
- | TRBJ2-2 | TRBV29-1 | CSVDLGTGELFF
- | TRBJ2-1 | TRBV5-4 | CAAAPLNSYNEQFF
- | TRBJ2-1 | TRBV4-3 | CASSQSGGEQFF
- | TRBJ1-5 | TRBV7-9 | CASSSSGQPQHF
- | TRBJ2-3 | TRBV7-9 | CASSDGRGISTDTQYF
- | TRBJ2-7 | TRBV28 | CASTGHMGDEQYF
- | TRBJ2-5 | TRBV4-3 | CASSQGDVRPQETQYF
- | TRBJ2-1 | TRBV6-2/TRBV6-3 | CASSYGGGPQFF
- | TRBJ2-4 | TRBV20-1 | CSNVGQGIENIQYF
- | TRBJ2-3 | TRBV6-5 | CASSYSNGGAADTQYF
- | TRBJ2-5 | TRBV29-1 | CSVAFTGGFQETQYF
- | TRBJ2-1 | TRBV12-3/TRBV12-4 | CASSYSSGGDNEQFF